These 29 T cell receptor beta chains came from one sample sequenced in a study of cytomegalovirus exposure and HLA in healthy donors. The study ran its PCR with 60 Vbeta and 13 Jbeta primers. Here immunoSEQ multiplex PCR was the method, and the copy in TCRdb shows in-frame clones only, minus some. The table has roughly 170,000 clones, about 75% seen once; the top ten hold around 2.5%. The sequenced sample consisted of PBMCs. These receptors were obtained from a female donor in good health and CMV-seronegative.

This clone showed up just a few times. This sequence joins TRBV2 and TRBJ1-1, with 8 bases that match TRBD1. The CDR3 covers 11 residues. Germline V gene data show CDR1 as SNHLY and CDR2 as FYNNEI. Trimming took 6 bases from V and 11 from J; bases not matched to a gene: 5. The CDR3, as DNA: TGTGCCAGCAGGGAGGACAGGGTGGCTTTCTTT. It specifies CASREDRVAFF.

The chain couples TRBV5-1 to TRBJ2-1, with D possibly matching TRBD2 (8 bases). V was trimmed by 2 bases and J by 8 bases, leaving 14 bases between them. Germline V CDR1 and CDR2: SGHRS, YFSETQ. The CDR3 loop spans 14 amino acids. The CDR3 DNA sequence: TGCGCCAGCAGCTTAGGGACAGCGGGGGATGAGCAGTTCTTC. Translation gives CASSLGTAGDEQFF. Drawing the rest from reference TRBV5-1 and TRBJ2-1, the complete variable domain is KAGVTQTPRYLIKTRGQQVTLSCSPISGHRSVSWYQQTPGQGLQFLFEYFSETQRNKGNFPGRFSGRQFSNSRSEMNVSTLELGDSALYLCASSLGTAGDEQFFGPGTRLTVL.

The J gene is TRBJ2-3, the V gene TRBV2; TRBD2 agrees at 12 bases. The CDR3 contains 16 residues. The germline CDR1 and CDR2 sequences are SNHLY and FYNNEI. V dropped 3 bases and J dropped 0; count of bases not matched to a gene: 1. CDR3: CASSETSGGSTDTQYF. The CDR3 bases are TGTGCCAGCAGTGAGACTAGCGGGGGTAGCACAGATACGCAGTATTTT.

CDR3 region: CASSRTRETNTEAFF. The CDR3 nucleotides read TGTGCCAGCTCACGCACCCGGGAGACGAACACTGAAGCTTTCTTT. This chain joins TRBV18 and TRBJ1-1, with D unresolved. CDR3 length: 15 amino acids. In germline, CDR1 is KGHSH, CDR2 LQKENI. Between the trimmed V and J ends, which lost 4 bases and 1 base, there was a span of 13 bases.

CDR3 loop: CASSRTGVTGELFF. The CDR3 nucleotides are TGTGCCAGCAGCCGGACAGGGGTCACCGGGGAGCTGTTTTTT. This sequence joins TRBV7-9 and TRBJ2-2; 9 bases match TRBD1. Germline values: CDR1 SEHNR, CDR2 FQNEAQ (reference sequence). Trimming cost V 5 bases and J 4 bases; bases outside gene matches: 2. There are 14 residues in the CDR3.

V is TRBV25-1 and J is TRBJ2-3; D is possibly TRBD2 (6 bases). The CDR3 runs to 15 residues. The V gene lost 3 bases and the J gene lost 3 bases, with 13 bases spanning the gap. CDR1 and CDR2 (germline): MGHDK, SYGVNS. CDR3 nucleotides: TGTGCCAGCAGTGACCTAGCGCTGGGGACAGATACGCAGTATTTT. Its translation is CASSDLALGTDTQYF.

The chain links TRBV4-3 to TRBJ2-3; weak D call: TRBD2 (5 bases). Per germline, CDR1 LGHNA and CDR2 YSLEER. This CDR3 region has 15 residues. Trimming took off 3 bases at V and 4 bases at J, with 14 bases between the two ends. CDR3 sequence: CASSQSGLGPDTQYF. The CDR3 DNA is TGCGCCAGCAGCCAGAGCGGTCTGGGCCCAGATACGCAGTATTTT.

This rearrangement joins TRBV6-5 to TRBJ1-6, with a weak D call TRBD1 (5 bases). The CDR3 extends over 14 amino acids. V lost 6 bases to trimming and J lost 8 bases, with 14 bases between them. CDR1 is MNHEY and CDR2 is SVGAGI in the germline V gene. For the CDR3, the DNA is TGTGCCAGCAGAAGGGACTCGACCTATTCACCCCTCCACTTT. Protein sequence: CASRRDSTYSPLHF.

This chain joins TRBV28 and TRBJ2-7, with 9 bases identical to TRBD1. Germline CDR1 and CDR2: MDHEN and SYDVKM. J was trimmed by 5 bases and V by 9 bases; bases with no gene match: 11. This CDR3 contains 14 residues. CDR3 sequence reads: CASREGQGHHEQYF. CDR3 nucleotides: TGTGCCAGTAGGGAGGGACAGGGCCACCACGAGCAGTACTTC.

This chain joins TRBV6-5 and TRBJ2-5; D is perhaps TRBD1 (5 bases). Germline values: CDR1 MNHEY, CDR2 SVGAGI. This CDR3 has 13 amino acids. Trimming removed 7 bases from V and 5 bases from J, with 14 bases in between. CDR3 protein: CASKRGMGETQYF. The CDR3 DNA reads TGTGCCAGCAAAAGGGGAATGGGGGAGACCCAGTACTTC.

The gene calls are TRBV5-5 and TRBJ1-4; no definite D call. The CDR3 covers 14 residues. V was clipped by 0 bases and J by 5 bases, with 8 bases between them. Per germline, CDR1 SGHKS and CDR2 YYEKEE (reference sequence). The CDR3 DNA follows: TGTGCCAGCAGCTTGGGACATGTGAATGAAAAACTGTTTTTT. It translates to CASSLGHVNEKLFF.

The rearrangement uses TRBV28 and TRBJ2-7; D not resolved. Germline V CDR1 and CDR2: MDHEN, SYDVKM. The V and J ends lost 2 bases and 8 bases respectively, with 10 bases between them. The CDR3 has 12 residues. This chain's CDR3 is CASSLISGQQYF. The CDR3 DNA sequence: TGTGCCAGCAGTTTAATATCAGGTCAGCAGTACTTC.

The rearrangement uses TRBV7-2 and TRBJ2-5; D perhaps matches TRBD1 (6 bases). CDR1 is SGHTA and CDR2 is FQGNSA in the germline V gene. Trimming left V 5 bases short and J 1 base short, with 11 bases between. The CDR3 length is 14 residues. The CDR3 protein is CASSQDRSQETQYF. The CDR3 DNA follows: TGTGCCAGCAGCCAGGACAGAAGCCAAGAGACCCAGTACTTC.

J is TRBJ2-5 and V is TRBV2; D perhaps matches TRBD2 (6 bases). CDR3 size: 16 residues. V was shortened by 2 bases and J by 1 base, with 14 bases between the two germline ends. In germline, CDR1 is SNHLY, CDR2 FYNNEI. The DNA of the CDR3 is TGTGCCAGCAGTGAAATCGGGGGTCCAAGCCAAGAGACCCAGTACTTC. Translated: CASSEIGGPSQETQYF.

The genes are TRBV10-1 and TRBJ2-7; 7 bases line up with TRBD1. V shed 6 bases, J shed 0 bases, and the junction held 2 bases outside the gene matches. Germline-derived CDR1 and CDR2 are WNHNN and SYGVQD (reference sequence). This CDR3 is 13 amino acids long. CDR3 loop: CASSRQGSYEQYF. In DNA, the CDR3 is TGCGCCAGCAGCCGACAGGGCTCCTACGAGCAGTACTTC.

The V and J genes are TRBV6-1 and TRBJ2-6, with D uncertain. Germline lookup yields CDR1 MNHNS and CDR2 SASEGT. The CDR3 is 15 residues long. V lost 3 bases, J lost 0 bases, and 6 bases lay in between. CDR3 nucleotides: TGTGCCAGCAGTGATCTATTCTCTGGGGCCAACGTCCTGACTTTC. As protein: CASSDLFSGANVLTF.

This chain links TRBV27 with TRBJ2-1, with D perhaps TRBD2 (5 bases). The germline CDR1 and CDR2 sequences are MNHEY and SMNVEV (reference sequence). Trimming removed 3 bases at V and 8 bases at J, with 5 bases between. CDR3 length equals 11 residues. CDR3: CASSFSDEQFF. DNA of the CDR3: TGTGCCAGCAGTTTTAGCGATGAGCAGTTCTTC.

The rearrangement uses TRBV7-3 and TRBJ2-3; 12 nucleotides line up with TRBD2. The CDR3 sequence is 14 residues long. V gave up 5 bases and J gave up 6 bases; unmatched junction bases: 3. CDR1 and CDR2 (germline): SGHTA, FQGTGA. The CDR3 reads CASSPGTSGDTQYF. Here the CDR3 DNA reads TGTGCCAGCAGCCCCGGGACTAGCGGGGATACGCAGTATTTT.

Note on this clone: One end of the junction does not line up with germline, which may come from a read error. V and J are TRBV6-5 and TRBJ2-7; 7 bases are a match to TRBD2. Germline V gene sequence: CDR1 MNHEY, CDR2 SVGAGI. This CDR3 contains 13 residues. CDR3 in DNA: TGTGCCAGTGGTCGGGACTATCTCGTGGGTGCGAACTTC. Translated: CASGRDYLVGANF.

This chain connects TRBV30 to TRBJ2-1; no clear D. Germline CDR1 reads GTSNPN; CDR2 reads SVGIG (reference sequence). V gave up 1 base and J gave up 10 bases, with 8 bases separating them. This CDR3 region has 11 residues. The CDR3 DNA reads as TGTGCCTGGAGTGATGGCGGCGAGCAGTTCTTC. This codes for CAWSDGGEQFF. Full variable domain (remainder filled in from reference TRBV30 and TRBJ2-1): SQTIHQWPATLVQPVGSPLSLECTVEGTSNPNLYWYRQAAGRGLQLLFYSVGIGQISSEVPQNLSASRPQDRQFILSSKKLLLSDSGFYLCAWSDGGEQFFGPGTRLTVL.

The gene calls are TRBV19 and TRBJ2-1, with 7 bases that match TRBD2. V shed 3 bases and J 5 bases; nucleotides not matched to a gene: 10. The CDR3 is 16 residues long. Germline CDR1 is LNHDA and CDR2 is SQIVND (reference sequence). The CDR3 is CASSIAAALADNEQFF. CDR3 in DNA: TGTGCCAGTAGTATTGCGGCGGCGCTAGCGGACAATGAGCAGTTCTTC.

CDR3 bases: TGTGCCAGCATGCTCCATGCGGCCTTAAACACTGAAGCTTTCTTT. It yields the protein CASMLHAALNTEAFF. The genes are TRBV11-1 and TRBJ1-1; D unresolved. With 7 bases removed from V and 2 bases from J, the gap between germline ends came to 17 bases. CDR3 length: 15 amino acids. Germline V gene data show CDR1 as SGHAT and CDR2 as FQDESV (reference sequence).

The J gene is TRBJ2-5, the V gene TRBV4-2; 14 positions match TRBD2. CDR1 LGHNA and CDR2 YNFKEQ come from the germline V gene. The junction had 6 bases not matched to a gene; V was cut back by 3 bases and J by 3 bases. The CDR3 consists of 17 residues. CDR3 sequence: CASSHPPGLAGEETQYF. The CDR3 region has the DNA TGTGCCAGCAGCCACCCTCCGGGACTAGCGGGGGAAGAGACCCAGTACTTC.

In this sample, this clone turned up once. The chain uses TRBV6-5 and TRBJ2-4; 7 bases fit TRBD1. Germline V CDR1 and CDR2: MNHEY, SVGAGI. CDR3 size: 14 residues. V dropped 5 bases and J dropped 4; count of bases not matched to a gene: 5. CDR3 DNA: TGTGCCAGCAGTGCCGACAGGGTTAAAAACATTCAGTACTTC. Protein sequence: CASSADRVKNIQYF.

The genes are TRBV11-1 and TRBJ1-3, with D unclear. The length of the CDR3 is 13 residues. Germline V gene lookup returns CDR1 SGHAT and CDR2 FQDESV (reference sequence). The V and J ends lost 2 bases and 3 bases respectively, with 5 bases between them. This CDR3 is CASSLTHGNTIYF. Written as DNA, the CDR3 is TGTGCCAGCAGCTTAACTCATGGAAACACCATATATTTT.

The chain has TRBV7-9 and TRBJ2-3, with D perhaps matching TRBD2 (5 bases). The CDR3 has 12 amino acids. The germline V gene encodes CDR1 SEHNR and CDR2 FQNEAQ (reference sequence). The V and J ends lost 5 bases and 6 bases respectively, with 9 bases between them. The CDR3: CASSKERDTQYF. In nucleotides, the CDR3 is TGTGCCAGCAGCAAGGAGCGGGATACGCAGTATTTT.

The chain has TRBV4-1 and TRBJ1-2, with TRBD1 matching 8 bases. CDR3 length: 16 residues. Germline assignment: CDR1 MGHRA and CDR2 YSYEKL. J gave up 4 bases and V 0 bases, and 7 bases lay outside the gene matches. As DNA, the CDR3 is TGCGCCAGCAGCCAAGACAGGGGGCGAGCTATCTATGGCTACACCTTC. It codes for CASSQDRGRAIYGYTF.

V and J are TRBV6-1 and TRBJ1-4; perhaps TRBD1 as D (6 bases). Germline V lookup: CDR1 MNHNS, CDR2 SASEGT. This CDR3 has 11 residues. V lost 4 bases, J lost 17 bases, and 14 bases lay in between. The CDR3 region has the DNA TGTGCCAGCAGTGCTCCGGGACACAACTTTTTT. It codes for CASSAPGHNFF.

The V call is TRBV6-5, the J call TRBJ2-1; possibly TRBD2 for D (6 bases). Trimming pared 2 bases from V and 0 bases from J, leaving 8 bases between. CDR3 length: 15 amino acids. Germline assignment: CDR1 MNHEY and CDR2 SVGAGI. CDR3: CASSYDGGSYNEQFF. The DNA for the CDR3 is TGTGCCAGCAGTTACGACGGGGGCTCCTACAATGAGCAGTTCTTC.